Following are 28 T cell receptor beta chains from one sample sequenced in a study of T cell repertoires in aging, cancer and after chemotherapy. Peripheral blood genomic DNA, not sorted cells or RNA, was the template. A mixed TRB-A/B primer pool amplified rearranged TRB by multiplex touch-down PCR. TCRdb redid the calling of the multiplex PCR reads with MiXCR, one entry per CDR3 protein. The sample lists 9,000 to 10,000 distinct CDR3 sequences; about 35% were seen once. Material: blood. Receptors originate from a human donor in good health.

This chain joins TRBV18 and TRBJ2-3; D gene uncertain. The germline CDR1 and CDR2 sequences are KGHSH and LQKENI. The CDR3 runs 13 residues. V was trimmed by 3 bases and J by 3 bases, leaving 7 bases between them. CDR3 region: CASSPGLTDTQYF. The CDR3 DNA reads as TGTGCCAGCTCACCCGGTTTGACAGATACGCAGTATTTT.

This clonotype was found a few times. J is TRBJ2-7 and V is TRBV21-1; the listed D gene, TRBD1, was not tested against the DNA. TRBV21-1 is a listed pseudogene. This CDR3 is built from 11 residues. This chain's CDR3 is CASRGVTEQYV. The CDR3 DNA sequence: TGTGCCAGCAGGGGGGTCACCGAGCAGTACGTC.

The chain uses TRBV7-9 and TRBJ2-2; 7 bases map to TRBD1. CDR3 length: 17 residues. Germline trimming cut 4 bases from V and 5 bases from J; bases unmatched to any gene: 13. Germline CDR1 and CDR2: SEHNR and FQNEAQ (reference sequence). CDR3 in DNA: TGTGCCAGCAGCTCCCGAGCCGAGGGGGCGTTAACCGGGGAGCTGTTTTTT. The encoded protein is CASSSRAEGALTGELFF.

This clonotype has just a few counts. V and J are TRBV7-2 and TRBJ2-1, with 8 bases that match TRBD2. Germline V gene data show CDR1 as SGHTA and CDR2 as FQGNSA. The CDR3 runs to 15 residues. V lost 1 base, J lost 4 bases, and 3 bases stayed unmatched. The CDR3 loop is CASSLGGGHYNEQFF. The CDR3 bases are TGTGCCAGCAGCTTAGGCGGGGGGCATTACAATGAGCAGTTCTTC.

The chain links TRBV5-1 to TRBJ1-1; weak D call: TRBD1 (5 bases). The CDR3 has 13 amino acids. Germline CDR1 and CDR2: SGHRS and YFSETQ. V was cut by 1 base and J by 3 bases, with 7 bases left in between. The CDR3 sequence is CASSLWGYTEAFF. The CDR3 nucleotides are TGCGCCAGCAGCTTGTGGGGGTACACTGAAGCTTTCTTT.

This clonotype was seen a few times. The chain recombines TRBV20-1 with TRBJ2-3, with 10 positions matching TRBD2. This CDR3 region has 17 residues. J was trimmed by 6 bases and V by 3 bases; bases with no gene match: 15. Per the germline V gene, CDR1 is DFQATT and CDR2 is SNEGSKA (reference sequence). The CDR3 loop is CSARDPRGSGGADTQYF. CDR3 sequence (DNA): TGCAGTGCTAGGGACCCCCGAGGGAGCGGGGGGGCGGATACGCAGTATTTT.

This clonotype turned up a few times. The chain links TRBV6-5 to TRBJ2-3; TRBD2 might be the D (5 bases). The germline V gene encodes CDR1 MNHEY and CDR2 SVGAGI. The germline V and J ends were trimmed by 8 bases and 3 bases, with 15 bases remaining between them. The CDR3 has 14 amino acids. CDR3 in amino acids: CASSRAGRTDTQYF. The DNA for the CDR3 is TGTGCCAGCTCCCGTGCGGGCCGAACAGATACGCAGTATTTT.

In this sample, this clonotype turned up a few times. This chain uses TRBV7-6 with TRBJ2-5; 9 bases match TRBD1. Germline V gene data show CDR1 as SGHVS and CDR2 as FNYEAQ. Unmatched junction bases numbered 5, after V lost 2 bases and J lost 4 bases. This CDR3 comprises 15 residues. This CDR3 reads CASSLTGQGGETQYF. The CDR3 DNA sequence: TGTGCCAGCAGCTTAACGGGACAGGGCGGAGAGACCCAGTACTTC.

The V call is TRBV6-2 or TRBV6-3, the J call TRBJ1-2; perhaps TRBD1 as D (5 bases). The germline V gene has CDR1 MNHEY and CDR2 SVGEGT. CDR3 size: 19 residues. The V end lost 6 bases, the J end lost 0 bases, and 26 bases lay between the germline ends. CDR3 nucleotides: TGTGCCAGCAGCCTCCTCCGAGGGACGCGGATTCGAGCTAACTATGGCTACACCTTC. It is translated as CASSLLRGTRIRANYGYTF.

This sequence joins TRBV11-1 and TRBJ1-4; D might be TRBD1 (5 bases). Germline values: CDR1 SGHAT, CDR2 FQDESV (reference sequence). The V end lost 5 bases, the J end lost 8 bases, and 12 bases lay between the germline ends. The CDR3 has 13 amino acids. This CDR3 reads CASSPGPLEKLFF. CDR3 coding DNA: TGTGCCAGCAGCCCGGGGCCGCTGGAAAAACTGTTTTTT.

A few counts support this clonotype. V and J are TRBV7-2 and TRBJ1-2; D is unresolved. The CDR3 totals 11 residues. V was shortened by 5 bases and J by 4 bases, with 5 bases between the two germline ends. Germline CDR1 and CDR2: SGHTA and FQGNSA. CDR3 in amino acids: CASSPLYGYTF. CDR3 DNA sequence: TGTGCCAGCAGCCCCCTCTATGGCTACACCTTC.

The chain is built from TRBV24-1 and TRBJ2-3; 8 nucleotides line up with TRBD1. Trimming at V came to 9 bases and at J to 3 bases, leaving 4 bases not matched to a gene. The CDR3 has 13 amino acids. The germline V gene has CDR1 KGHDR and CDR2 SFDVKD. CDR3 sequence reads: CATRDRRTDTQYF. In DNA, the CDR3 is TGTGCCACCCGGGACAGGAGGACAGATACGCAGTATTTT.

The V call is TRBV29-1, the J call TRBJ1-1; no definite D call. Germline CDR1 and CDR2: SQVTM and ANQGSEA. The CDR3 is 13 residues long. Trimming stripped 2 bases from V and 3 bases from J, with 10 bases between. The CDR3 loop is CSVEWPGHTEAFF. The CDR3 DNA reads as TGCAGCGTTGAATGGCCGGGCCACACTGAAGCTTTCTTT.

This chain uses TRBV29-1 with TRBJ2-4, with D possibly matching TRBD2 (6 bases). Germline values: CDR1 SQVTM, CDR2 ANQGSEA. The ends were cut back, 6 bases at V and 7 bases at J, with 16 bases in the middle. The CDR3 has 13 residues. CDR3 coding DNA: TGCAGCGTCGGGGGAGGAGTGACCAACATTCAGTACTTC. This translates into CSVGGGVTNIQYF. Full variable domain (outside the CDR3, taken from reference TRBV29-1 and TRBJ2-4): SAVISQKPSRDICQRGTSLTIQCQVDSQVTMMFWYRQQPGQSLTLIATANQGSEATYESGFVIDKFPISRPNLTFSTLTVSNMSPEDSSIYLCSVGGGVTNIQYFGAGTRLSVL.

This clonotype was seen a few times. This chain uses TRBV7-2 with TRBJ2-2, with TRBD2 as a possible D gene (6 bases). The CDR3 is 13 amino acids. Germline V CDR1 and CDR2: SGHTA, FQGNSA. V shed 7 bases and J shed 7 bases, with 13 bases lying between them. The CDR3 spells CASNLGGLGELFF. The CDR3 nucleotides read TGTGCCAGCAACCTCGGGGGTCTCGGGGAGCTGTTTTTT.

The chain carries TRBV19 and TRBJ2-3; D remains ambiguous. The length of the CDR3 is 13 residues. Germline V gene lookup returns CDR1 LNHDA and CDR2 SQIVND (reference sequence). V was clipped by 3 bases and J by 1 base, with 5 bases between them. The CDR3 protein is CASSIGRTDTQYF. The CDR3 nucleotides read TGTGCCAGTAGTATCGGCCGCACAGATACGCAGTATTTT.

V and J are TRBV12-3 or TRBV12-4 and TRBJ2-7, with D unresolved. V was shortened by 4 bases and J by 4 bases, with 5 bases between the two germline ends. The CDR3 totals 11 residues. This chain's CDR3 is CASSSGYEQYF. For the CDR3, the DNA is TGTGCCAGCAGTTCAGGTTACGAGCAGTACTTC.

This clonotype was counted only a few times. One junction end does not reproduce the germline sequence, and a read error may be involved. The chain links TRBV4-2 to TRBJ2-7; TRBD1 might be the D (6 bases). The CDR3 is 15 residues long. From germline, CDR1 is LGHNA and CDR2 YNFKEQ. Here the CDR3 reads CASRPSPGDDYEQYF. DNA for the CDR3: TGCGCCAGCAGGCCATCCCCAGGGGACGACTACGAGCAGTACTTC.

This sequence joins TRBV18 and TRBJ1-1; maybe TRBD1 (5 bases). The germline gives CDR1 KGHSH, CDR2 LQKENI. V dropped 1 base and J dropped 0 bases, with 18 bases sitting between them. The CDR3 covers 18 residues. Here the CDR3 reads CASSPRWGWGAMNTEAFF. The DNA of the CDR3 is TGTGCCAGCTCACCACGATGGGGCTGGGGAGCTATGAACACTGAAGCTTTCTTT.

V gene TRBV19 combines with J gene TRBJ1-1, with 7 bases lining up with TRBD1. Germline assignment: CDR1 LNHDA and CDR2 SQIVND (reference sequence). The CDR3 runs 13 residues. The V and J ends lost 2 bases and 4 bases, in that order; junction bases with no gene match: 1. CDR3: CASSIWDSTEAFF. In DNA, the CDR3 is TGTGCCAGTAGTATATGGGACAGCACTGAAGCTTTCTTT.

This clonotype was counted only a few times. This chain joins TRBV7-9 and TRBJ1-1; no definite D call. The CDR3 covers 14 residues. V was pared by 5 bases and J by 1 base, with 11 bases between. The V gene's germline CDR1 is SEHNR and CDR2 FQNEAQ (reference sequence). The CDR3 DNA reads as TGTGCCAGCAGCACGCTCGCCCCGAACACTGAAGCTTTCTTT. Protein sequence: CASSTLAPNTEAFF.

This chain links TRBV20-1 with TRBJ1-1; 7 nucleotides match TRBD1. CDR1 DFQATT and CDR2 SNEGSKA come from the germline V gene (reference sequence). There are 15 residues in the CDR3. Losses at the gene ends were 3 bases for V and 5 bases for J; bases not matched to a gene: 12. CDR3 region: CSARGAGGGLTEAFF. The DNA for the CDR3 is TGCAGTGCTAGGGGGGCGGGAGGGGGCTTGACTGAAGCTTTCTTT.

This chain links TRBV20-1 with TRBJ1-2, with D perhaps matching TRBD1 (5 bases). Germline values: CDR1 DFQATT, CDR2 SNEGSKA (reference sequence). The CDR3 covers 13 residues. Trimming shortened V by 5 bases and J by 1 base, and 11 bases separated the two germline ends. Written as DNA, the CDR3 is TGCAGTGCTTACCAGGGCGGTAACTATGGCTACACCTTC. This gives the protein CSAYQGGNYGYTF.

The rearrangement uses TRBV5-1 and TRBJ1-6; the D gene is possibly TRBD1 (5 bases). Germline V gene lookup returns CDR1 SGHRS and CDR2 YFSETQ. This CDR3 spans 15 amino acids. The V end was cut by 0 bases, the J end by 10 bases, with 14 bases between. CDR3 DNA: TGCGCCAGCAGCTTGGCCGGTAGGGGCCAGTCACCCCTCCACTTT. It specifies CASSLAGRGQSPLHF.

This clonotype has a single count. The CDR3 is CASSSGTGVDTQYF. The CDR3 nucleotides read TGTGCCAGCAGTTCAGGGACAGGGGTGGATACGCAGTATTTT. The chain couples TRBV28 to TRBJ2-3; 10 nucleotides match TRBD1. Germline loops: CDR1 MDHEN, CDR2 SYDVKM. The CDR3 has 14 amino acids. The trim removed 4 bases at V and 6 bases at J, leaving 4 bases unmatched.

This sequence joins TRBV20-1 and TRBJ2-3; D may be TRBD2 (6 bases). V dropped 6 bases and J dropped 0 bases, with 13 bases sitting between them. Germline CDR1 reads DFQATT; CDR2 reads SNEGSKA (reference sequence). The CDR3 spans 14 residues. The CDR3 DNA follows: TGCAGTGCCCGAACGGGGGTCAGCACAGATACGCAGTATTTT. Amino acid sequence: CSARTGVSTDTQYF.

Concerning this clonotype itself: A junction boundary mismatches the germline segment, possibly from a read error. J is TRBJ1-5 and V is TRBV5-6, with D maybe TRBD1 (6 bases). CDR1 SGHDT and CDR2 YYEEEE come from the germline V gene. This CDR3 is built from 15 residues. CDR3 bases: TGTGCCAGCATCCGAACAGGGAGTAGCAGTCAGCCCCAGCATTTT. This codes for CASIRTGSSSQPQHF.

The chain is built from TRBV13 and TRBJ2-3; 9 bases align to TRBD1. Looked up from germline, CDR1 is PRHDT and CDR2 is FYEKMQ (reference sequence). V shed 5 bases and J 1 base; nucleotides not matched to a gene: 7. This CDR3 spans 16 amino acids. In DNA form, the CDR3 reads TGTGCCAGCAGCCCTTTACAGGGGGCGGGCACAGATACGCAGTATTTT. Translating it yields CASSPLQGAGTDTQYF.